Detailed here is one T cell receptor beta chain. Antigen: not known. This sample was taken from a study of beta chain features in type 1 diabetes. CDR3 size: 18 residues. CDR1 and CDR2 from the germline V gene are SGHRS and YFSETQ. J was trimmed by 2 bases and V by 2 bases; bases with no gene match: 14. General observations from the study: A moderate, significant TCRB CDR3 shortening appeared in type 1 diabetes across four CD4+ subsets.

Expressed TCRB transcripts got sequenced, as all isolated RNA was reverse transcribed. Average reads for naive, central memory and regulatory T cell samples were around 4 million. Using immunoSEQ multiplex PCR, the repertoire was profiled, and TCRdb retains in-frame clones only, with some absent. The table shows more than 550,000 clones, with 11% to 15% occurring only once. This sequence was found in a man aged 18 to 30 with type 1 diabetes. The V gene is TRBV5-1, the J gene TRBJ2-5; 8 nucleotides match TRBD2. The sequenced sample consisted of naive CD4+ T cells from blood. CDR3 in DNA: TGCGCCAGCAGCTTCGGGACCCTAGCGGGTCGGGTTCAAGAGACCCAGTACTTC. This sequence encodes CASSFGTLAGRVQETQYF. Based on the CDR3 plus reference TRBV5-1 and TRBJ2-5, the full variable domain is KAGVTQTPRYLIKTRGQQVTLSCSPISGHRSVSWYQQTPGQGLQFLFEYFSETQRNKGNFPGRFSGRQFSNSRSEMNVSTLELGDSALYLCASSFGTLAGRVQETQYFGPGTRLLVL.